This TCR beta chain was captured in a study of T-cell memory formation after mild COVID-19. Only a few counts were recorded for this clonotype. A single record per CDR3 protein comes from TCRdb applying MiXCR to the 5' RACE reads. There are 310,000 or so distinct CDR3 sequences in the sample; 15% occur only once, and 22% lies in the top ten. There are 15 residues in the CDR3. V lost 1 base and J lost 2, with 11 bases in between. V and J are TRBV12-3 or TRBV12-4 and TRBJ1-2, with D possibly matching TRBD1 (6 bases). The source material was PBMCs or a T cell subset sorted from them (not recorded which). This TCR derives from a man aged 18-30 years who had mild COVID-19 (a few samples of this study predate the infection). Cell type and time point are not known. The CDR3 is CASSLGQAENYGYTF. The DNA for the CDR3 is TGTGCCAGCAGTTTAGGACAGGCGGAAAACTATGGCTACACCTTC.